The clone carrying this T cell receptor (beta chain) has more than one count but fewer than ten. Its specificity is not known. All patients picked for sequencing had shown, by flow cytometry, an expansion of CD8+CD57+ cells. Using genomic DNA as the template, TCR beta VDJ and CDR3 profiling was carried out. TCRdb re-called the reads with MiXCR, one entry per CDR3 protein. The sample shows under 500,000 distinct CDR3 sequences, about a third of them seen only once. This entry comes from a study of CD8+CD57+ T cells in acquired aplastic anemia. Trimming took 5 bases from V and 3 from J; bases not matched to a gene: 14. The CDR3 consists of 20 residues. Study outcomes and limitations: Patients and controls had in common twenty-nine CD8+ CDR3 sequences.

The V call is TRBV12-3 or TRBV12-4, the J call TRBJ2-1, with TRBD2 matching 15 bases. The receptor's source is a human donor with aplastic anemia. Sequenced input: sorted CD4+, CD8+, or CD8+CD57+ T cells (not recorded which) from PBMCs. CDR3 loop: CASSTIGKGLAGGYYNEQFF. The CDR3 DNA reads TGTGCCAGCAGTACTATCGGAAAGGGACTAGCGGGGGGATACTACAATGAGCAGTTCTTC.